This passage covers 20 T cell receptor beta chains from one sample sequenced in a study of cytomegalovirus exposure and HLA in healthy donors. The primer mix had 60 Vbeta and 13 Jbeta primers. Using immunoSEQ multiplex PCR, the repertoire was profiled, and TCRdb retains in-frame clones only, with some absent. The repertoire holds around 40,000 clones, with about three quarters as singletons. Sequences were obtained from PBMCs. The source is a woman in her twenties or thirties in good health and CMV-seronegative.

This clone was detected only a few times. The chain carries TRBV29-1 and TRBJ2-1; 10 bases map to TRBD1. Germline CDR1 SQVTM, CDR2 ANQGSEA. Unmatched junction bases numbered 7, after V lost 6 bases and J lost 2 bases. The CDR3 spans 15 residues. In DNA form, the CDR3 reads TGCAGCGTCGATGGGGACAGGGGCCCCTACAATGAGCAGTTCTTC. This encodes CSVDGDRGPYNEQFF.

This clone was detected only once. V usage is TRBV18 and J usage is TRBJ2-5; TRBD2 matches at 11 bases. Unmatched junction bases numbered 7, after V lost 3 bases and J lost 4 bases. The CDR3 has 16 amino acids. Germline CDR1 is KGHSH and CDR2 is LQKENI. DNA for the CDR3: TGTGCCAGCTCACCCCAGGATAGCGGGGGGGCAGAGACCCAGTACTTC. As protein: CASSPQDSGGAETQYF.

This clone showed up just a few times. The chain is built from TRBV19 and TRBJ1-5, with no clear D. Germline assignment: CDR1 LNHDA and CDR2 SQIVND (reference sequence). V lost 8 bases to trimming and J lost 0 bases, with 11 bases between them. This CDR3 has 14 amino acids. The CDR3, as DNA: TGTGCCAGTCGTTTAGGAGGTAGCAATCAGCCCCAGCATTTT. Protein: CASRLGGSNQPQHF. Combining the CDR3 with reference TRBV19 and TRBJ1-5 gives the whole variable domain DGGITQSPKYLFRKEGQNVTLSCEQNLNHDAMYWYRQDPGQGLRLIYYSQIVNDFQKGDIAEGYSVSREKKESFPLTVTSAQKNPTAFYLCASRLGGSNQPQHFGDGTRLSIL.

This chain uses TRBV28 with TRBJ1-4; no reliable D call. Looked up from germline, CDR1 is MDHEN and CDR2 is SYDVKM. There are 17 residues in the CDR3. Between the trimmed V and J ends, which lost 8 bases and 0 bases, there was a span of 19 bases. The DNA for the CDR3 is TGTGCCAGCGAGAAACGAAAAAGTATAGCAACTAATGAAAAACTGTTTTTT. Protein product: CASEKRKSIATNEKLFF. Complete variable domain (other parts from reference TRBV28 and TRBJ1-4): DVKVTQSSRYLVKRTGEKVFLECVQDMDHENMFWYRQDPGLGLRLIYFSYDVKMKEKGDIPEGYSVSREKKERFSLILESASTNQTSMYLCASEKRKSIATNEKLFFGSGTQLSVL.

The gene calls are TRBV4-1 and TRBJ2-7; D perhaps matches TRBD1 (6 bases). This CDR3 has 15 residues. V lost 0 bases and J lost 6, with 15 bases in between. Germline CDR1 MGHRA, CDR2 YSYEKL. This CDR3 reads CASSQDGQGIGEQYF. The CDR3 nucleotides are TGCGCCAGCAGCCAAGATGGGCAGGGGATAGGCGAGCAGTACTTC.

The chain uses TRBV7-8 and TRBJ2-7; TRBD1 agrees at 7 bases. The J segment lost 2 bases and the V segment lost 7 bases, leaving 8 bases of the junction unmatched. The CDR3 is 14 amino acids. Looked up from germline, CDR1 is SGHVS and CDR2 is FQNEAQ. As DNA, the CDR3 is TGTGCCAGCACCCAAGACAGGGAGACCTACGAGCAGTACTTC. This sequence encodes CASTQDRETYEQYF.

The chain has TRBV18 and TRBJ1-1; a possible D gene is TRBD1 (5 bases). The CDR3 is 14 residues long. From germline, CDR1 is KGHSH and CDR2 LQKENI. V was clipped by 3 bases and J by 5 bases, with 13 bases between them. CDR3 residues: CASSPDWGRTEAFF. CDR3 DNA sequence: TGTGCCAGCTCACCCGACTGGGGGAGGACTGAAGCTTTCTTT. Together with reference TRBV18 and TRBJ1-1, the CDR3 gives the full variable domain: NAGVMQNPRHLVRRRGQEARLRCSPMKGHSHVYWYRQLPEEGLKFMVYLQKENIIDESGMPKERFSAEFPKEGPSILRIQQVVRGDSAAYFCASSPDWGRTEAFFGQGTRLTVV.

DNA for the CDR3: TGCGCCAGCAGCCTGAAGGCTAGCGTGGACTACAATGAGCAGTTCTTC. It is translated as CASSLKASVDYNEQFF. The chain carries TRBV5-1 and TRBJ2-1; a possible D gene is TRBD2 (6 bases). V gave up 4 bases and J gave up 3 bases, with 17 bases separating them. The CDR3 is made up of 16 amino acids. CDR1 and CDR2 from the germline V gene are SGHRS and YFSETQ.

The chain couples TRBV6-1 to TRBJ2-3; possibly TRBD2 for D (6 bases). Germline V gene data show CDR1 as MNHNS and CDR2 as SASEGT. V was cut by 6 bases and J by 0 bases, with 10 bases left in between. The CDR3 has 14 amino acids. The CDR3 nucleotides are TGTGCCAGCAGCCATAGCGGAAGCACAGATACGCAGTATTTT. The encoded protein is CASSHSGSTDTQYF.

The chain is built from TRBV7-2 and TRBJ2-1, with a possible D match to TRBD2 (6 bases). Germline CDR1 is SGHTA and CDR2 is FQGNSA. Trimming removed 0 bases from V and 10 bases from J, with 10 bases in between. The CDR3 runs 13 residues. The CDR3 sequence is CASSLAMEGEQFF. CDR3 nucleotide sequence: TGTGCCAGCAGCTTAGCGATGGAGGGGGAGCAGTTCTTC.

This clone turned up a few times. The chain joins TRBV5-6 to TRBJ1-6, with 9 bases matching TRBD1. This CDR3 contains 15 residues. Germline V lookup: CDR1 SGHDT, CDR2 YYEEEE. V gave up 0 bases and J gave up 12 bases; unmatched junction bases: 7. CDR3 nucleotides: TGTGCCAGCAGCTTGGCCGGGACAGGGAACCGACCCCTCCACTTT. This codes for CASSLAGTGNRPLHF.

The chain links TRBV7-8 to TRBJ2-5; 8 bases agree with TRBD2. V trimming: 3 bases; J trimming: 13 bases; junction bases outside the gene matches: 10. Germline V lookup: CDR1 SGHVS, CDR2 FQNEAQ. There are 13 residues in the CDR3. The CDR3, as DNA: TGTGCCAGCAGCTTCGAAGATAGCGGGATGCTGTACTTC. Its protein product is CASSFEDSGMLYF.

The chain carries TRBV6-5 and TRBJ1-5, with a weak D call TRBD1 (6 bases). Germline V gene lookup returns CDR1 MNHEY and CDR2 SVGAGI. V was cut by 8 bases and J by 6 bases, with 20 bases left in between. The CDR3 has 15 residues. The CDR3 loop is CASRPGGRGTQPQHF. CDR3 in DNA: TGTGCCAGCCGCCCAGGCGGCAGGGGAACTCAGCCCCAGCATTTT.

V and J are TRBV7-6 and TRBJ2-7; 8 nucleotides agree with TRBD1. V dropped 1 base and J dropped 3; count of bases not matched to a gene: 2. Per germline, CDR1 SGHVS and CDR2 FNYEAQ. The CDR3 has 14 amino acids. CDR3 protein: CASSLGTGIYEQYF. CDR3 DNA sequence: TGTGCCAGCAGCTTAGGGACAGGGATCTACGAGCAGTACTTC.

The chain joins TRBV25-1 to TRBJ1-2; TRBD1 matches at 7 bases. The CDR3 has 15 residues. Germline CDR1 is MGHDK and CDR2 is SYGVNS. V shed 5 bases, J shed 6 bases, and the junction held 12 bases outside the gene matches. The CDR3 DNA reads TGTGCCAGCAGTCCACGGACAGGTGTGTTGGATGGCTACACCTTC. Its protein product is CASSPRTGVLDGYTF.

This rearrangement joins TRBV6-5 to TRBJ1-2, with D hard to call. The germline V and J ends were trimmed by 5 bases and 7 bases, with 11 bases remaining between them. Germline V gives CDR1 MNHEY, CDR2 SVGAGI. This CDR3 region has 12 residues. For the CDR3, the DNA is TGTGCCAGCAGTGTCAACTCTGGTGGCTACACCTTC. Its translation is CASSVNSGGYTF.

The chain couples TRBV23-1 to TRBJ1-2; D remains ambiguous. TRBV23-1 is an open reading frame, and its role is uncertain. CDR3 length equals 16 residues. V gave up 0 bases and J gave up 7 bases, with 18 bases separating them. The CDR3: CASSQSQERAEGGYTF. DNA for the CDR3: TGCGCCAGCAGTCAATCCCAGGAGAGGGCCGAGGGTGGCTACACCTTC.

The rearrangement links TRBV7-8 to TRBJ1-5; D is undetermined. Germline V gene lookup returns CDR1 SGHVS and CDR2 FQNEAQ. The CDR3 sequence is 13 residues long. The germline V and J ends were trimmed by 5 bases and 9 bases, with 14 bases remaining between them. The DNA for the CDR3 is TGTGCCAGCAGCCCGGGCGGGTTGAGGCCCCAGCATTTT. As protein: CASSPGGLRPQHF.

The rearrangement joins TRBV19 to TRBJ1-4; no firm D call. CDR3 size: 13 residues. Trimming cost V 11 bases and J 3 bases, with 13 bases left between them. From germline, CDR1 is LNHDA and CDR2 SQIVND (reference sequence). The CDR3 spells CAQPGYANEKLFF. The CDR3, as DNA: TGTGCCCAACCGGGGTATGCTAATGAAAAACTGTTTTTT.

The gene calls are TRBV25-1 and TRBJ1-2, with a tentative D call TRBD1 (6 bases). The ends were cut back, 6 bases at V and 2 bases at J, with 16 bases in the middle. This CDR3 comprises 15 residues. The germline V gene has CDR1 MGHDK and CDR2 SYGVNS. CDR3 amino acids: CASSVTGIGNYGYTF. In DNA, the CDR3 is TGTGCCAGCAGCGTCACAGGGATAGGGAACTATGGCTACACCTTC.